This TCR beta chain was identified in a study of control samples from healthy donors and cancer patients. Trimming left V 4 bases short and J 1 base short, with 10 bases between. The CDR3 extends over 14 amino acids. The germline CDR1 and CDR2 sequences are LNHDA and SQIVND (reference sequence). TCRdb's table, derived via immunoSEQ multiplex PCR, lists solely in-frame clones and lacks some. The table lists about 140,000 clones, 91% of them singletons. This chain links TRBV19 with TRBJ1-1; no firm D call. This receptor was taken from a man between 18 and 29 years old in good health. Sample: blood. The CDR3 bases are TGTGCCAGTAGTACACAGAGAAAGAACACTGAAGCTTTCTTT. Translated, it gives CASSTQRKNTEAFF.